The T cell receptor beta chain described here comes from a study of OX40 agonist ivuxolimab in advanced cancers. Study background: Among those enrolled, mean age was approximately 60 years (range roughly 20 to 79) and about 82% were male.

This CDR3 spans 14 amino acids. Germline CDR1 reads MNHEY; CDR2 reads SMNVEV (reference sequence). The V segment lost 3 bases and the J segment 4 bases; nucleotides outside the gene matches: 6. Remarks on this clone: Its antigen is not identified.

Profiling relied on immunoSEQ multiplex PCR, and the TCRdb table lists in-frame clones only, not all of them. The sample lists 80,000 to 130,000 clones; 90% were seen once. Study-level results: A proportion of nonresponders additionally exhibited low normalized T-cell clonal expansion.

Sequencing was performed on CD4+ or CD8+ T cells sorted from blood, taken in a trial of the OX40 agonist ivuxolimab. This clonotype was obtained from an adult with an advanced solid tumor such as melanoma, head and neck, liver or kidney cancer. The chain has TRBV27 and TRBJ2-7, with 7 nucleotides matching TRBD2. The DNA of the CDR3 is TGTGCCAGCAGTTTGGGCGGGAGCGCGTACGAGCAGTACTTC. Translated: CASSLGGSAYEQYF.